Included here is one T cell receptor (beta chain) sequence, with context. This specimen comes from a study of technical replicates of blood from several donors. Sequencing was performed with immunoSEQ multiplex PCR; in TCRdb, only in-frame clones are kept and a portion is missing. This sample has some 71,000 clones; approximately 96% occur once, and the top ten carry almost 0.3%. This TCR came from a human donor in good health. Material for sequencing was T cells isolated from PBMCs.

The CDR3 nucleotides read TGTGCCAGCAGCGTAGCTCGGGAAGAGACCCAGTACTTC. Amino acids: CASSVAREETQYF. This chain links TRBV9 with TRBJ2-5; D gene uncertain. The CDR3 consists of 13 residues. V lost 0 bases, J lost 3 bases, and 6 bases lay in between. CDR1 is SGDLS, CDR2 YYNGEE, per germline.